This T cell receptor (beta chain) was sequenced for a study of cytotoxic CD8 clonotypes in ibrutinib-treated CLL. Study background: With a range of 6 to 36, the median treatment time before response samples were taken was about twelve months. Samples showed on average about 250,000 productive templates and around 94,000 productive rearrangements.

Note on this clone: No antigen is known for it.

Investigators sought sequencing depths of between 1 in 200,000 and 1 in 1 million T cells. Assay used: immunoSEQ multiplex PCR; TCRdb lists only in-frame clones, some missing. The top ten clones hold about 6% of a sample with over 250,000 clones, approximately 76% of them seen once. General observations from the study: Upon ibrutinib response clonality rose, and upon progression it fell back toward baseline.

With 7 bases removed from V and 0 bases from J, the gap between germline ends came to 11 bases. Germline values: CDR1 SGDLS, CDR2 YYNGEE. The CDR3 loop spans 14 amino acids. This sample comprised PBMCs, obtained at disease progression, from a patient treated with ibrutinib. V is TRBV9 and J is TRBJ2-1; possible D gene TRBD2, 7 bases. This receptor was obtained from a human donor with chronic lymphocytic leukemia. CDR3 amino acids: CASGGAISYNEQFF. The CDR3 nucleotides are TGTGCCAGCGGGGGGGCAATCTCCTACAATGAGCAGTTCTTC.